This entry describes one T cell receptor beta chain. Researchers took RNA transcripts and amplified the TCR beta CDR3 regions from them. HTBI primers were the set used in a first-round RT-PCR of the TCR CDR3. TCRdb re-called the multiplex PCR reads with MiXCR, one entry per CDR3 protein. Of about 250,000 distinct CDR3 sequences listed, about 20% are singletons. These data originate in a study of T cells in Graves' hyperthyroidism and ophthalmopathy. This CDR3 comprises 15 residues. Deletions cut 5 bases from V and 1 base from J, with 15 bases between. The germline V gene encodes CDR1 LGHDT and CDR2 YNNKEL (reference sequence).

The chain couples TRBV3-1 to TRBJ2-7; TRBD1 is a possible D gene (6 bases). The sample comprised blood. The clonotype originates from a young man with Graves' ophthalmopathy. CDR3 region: CASSSRTVRSYEQYF. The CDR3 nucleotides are TGTGCCAGCAGCTCCAGGACAGTCCGGTCCTACGAGCAGTACTTC.